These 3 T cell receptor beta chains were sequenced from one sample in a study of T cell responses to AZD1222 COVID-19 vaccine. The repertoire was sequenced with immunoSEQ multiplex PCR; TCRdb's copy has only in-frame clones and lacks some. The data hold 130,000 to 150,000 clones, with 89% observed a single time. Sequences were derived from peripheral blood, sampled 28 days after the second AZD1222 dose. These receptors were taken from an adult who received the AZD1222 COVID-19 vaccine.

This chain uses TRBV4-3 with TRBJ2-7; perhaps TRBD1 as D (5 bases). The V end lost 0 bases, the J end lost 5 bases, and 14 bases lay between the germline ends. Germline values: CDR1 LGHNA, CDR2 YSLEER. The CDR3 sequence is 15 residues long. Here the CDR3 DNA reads TGCGCCAGCAGCCAAGAGGTGCTGACAGCTGACGAGCAGTACTTC. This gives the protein CASSQEVLTADEQYF.

The CDR3, as DNA: TGCGCCAGCAGCCAAGAAGCCCGGACTAGCGGTCGAGAGACCCAGTACTTC. Encoded protein: CASSQEARTSGRETQYF. The V call is TRBV4-1, the J call TRBJ2-5, with 10 bases fitting TRBD2. With V trimmed by 0 bases and J by 4 bases, 8 bases remained unmatched. CDR1 MGHRA and CDR2 YSYEKL come from the germline V gene. This CDR3 is built from 17 residues.

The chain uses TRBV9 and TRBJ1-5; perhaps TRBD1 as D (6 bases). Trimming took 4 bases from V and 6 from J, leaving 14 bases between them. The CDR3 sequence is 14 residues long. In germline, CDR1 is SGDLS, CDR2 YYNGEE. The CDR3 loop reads CASSLGGEPQPQHF. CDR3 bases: TGTGCCAGCAGCCTAGGGGGGGAACCTCAGCCCCAGCATTTT.